This T cell receptor beta chain was recovered during a study of T cell responses to AZD1222 COVID-19 vaccine. Some second doses came at about 4 weeks and others at about 12 weeks; these were pooled. Study outcomes and limitations: Repertoire sampling happened only post peak T cell response. Clonal diversity was possibly underestimated, and white British individuals and females predominated among donors. A rise in Spike-specific TCR breadth and depth followed two AZD1222 doses.

V was pared by 3 bases and J by 3 bases, with 5 bases of the junction left unmatched. CDR1 SGHDN and CDR2 FVKESK come from the germline V gene. CDR3 length: 15 residues. Libraries were prepared by immunoSEQ multiplex PCR; TCRdb keeps only in-frame clonotypes and omits some of them. The repertoire holds 150,000 or so clones, with about nine tenths as singletons. A note on this clone: What it recognizes is unknown.

The source was peripheral blood, collected 28 days after the second AZD1222 dose. The chain couples TRBV14 to TRBJ1-2; 9 nucleotides agree with TRBD1. This TCR was recovered from an adult who received the AZD1222 COVID-19 vaccine. The CDR3 loop is CASSHKTGGYYGYTF. CDR3 nucleotides: TGTGCCAGCAGCCACAAGACAGGGGGATACTATGGCTACACCTTC.